Included here is one TCR beta chain sequence, with context. Its specific antigen is unknown. No per-base quality is available; no much larger clone lies one base away. The CDR3 measures 14 amino acids from cysteine to phenylalanine. CDR3 DNA only is kept here, 42 bases in frame from base 1. CDR1 and CDR2 (SGHAT, FQNNGV) derive from the germline V gene. V is clipped by 3 bases and J by 5 bases, and the sequence between their germline boundaries is 13 bases long. The data belong to a study of cytomegalovirus exposure and HLA in healthy donors (dated by TCRdb to the late 2010s). Background on the whole study: The 666 repertoires of the first cohort and the 110 or so validation repertoires were produced on the same platform, according to a later analysis. To predict cytomegalovirus infection status, the study combined high-throughput TCR immunosequencing, statistical association of individual TCRs with disease status, and machine learning. Besides the first cohort of 500 to 700 subjects, a separate validation cohort made up of 120 different subjects was used. The study aimed to test whether signatures of past pathogen exposure could be identified by cataloging public T cell receptors. On the study overall, not on this receptor specifically: A later analysis had no HLA typing for the validation cohort, so co-occurrence there was scored across all 130 or so repertoires. According to the authors, the approach could potentially be generalized to other disease states and immunological phenotypes. Three of the identified cytomegalovirus-associated TCR beta chains were confirmed in vitro to be specific for cytomegalovirus antigens. The study listed approximately 150 TCR beta chains as associated with cytomegalovirus. The classifier was reported to diagnose cytomegalovirus status with high specificity and sensitivity in both the original cohort and the validation cohort. In a later analysis, TCRs clustered in the first cohort were found to also tend to co-occur in the roughly 120 validation repertoires, with over 90% of cluster scores above 0. Across donors, most TCR sequences were observed very rarely, whereas some public TCRs were present in many individuals.

Donors formed part of the validation cohort, which comprised over a hundred subjects and was distinct from the first cohort of some 700 subjects. The library was produced with the immunoSEQ multiplex PCR assay. For the original study's pipeline: A statistical classification framework was built to diagnose cytomegalovirus status from the catalog of TCR beta chain sequences. TCRdb mirrors the immuneACCESS table, restricted to in-frame sequences. Some clones are absent from its copies; in checked studies, under half trace to an unresolved V gene, and the reason for the others is unknown. V, J and clone size are those of that table, while D and trimming were read from the DNA. In all, the sample holds around 300,000 clones, and roughly 87% of those were seen once. More than 0.9% of the sample rests with the top ten.

The receptor chain draws on TRBV11-2 and TRBJ1-1; there is no confident call for the D gene. The source of this sequence is a woman aged 25-40 years in good health and CMV-seropositive. Sequenced material: PBMCs. The DNA is as follows: TGTGCCAGCAGCTTTTGGCCAGGTGAGACTGAAGCTTTCTTT. Its protein is CASSFWPGETEAFF.